Presented here are 16 T cell receptor beta chains from one specimen sequenced in a study of a mutant IDH1 vaccine in newly diagnosed glioma. Produced via immunoSEQ multiplex PCR; TCRdb's table is partial and in-frame only. The sample shows some 60,000 clones, around 90% of them seen only once. Noted time point: baseline, week 1 (first vaccination visit). Treatment specified: pre-vaccination baseline after standard-of-care therapy. Material: PBMCs, obtained from a glioma patient treated with radiotherapy, temozolomide or both. The source is a man in his fifties or sixties with glioma.

This clone was seen a single time. V and J are TRBV6-5 and TRBJ1-4; weak D call: TRBD1 (6 bases). The CDR3 totals 13 residues. Trimming pared 6 bases from V and 10 bases from J, leaving 15 bases between. CDR1 and CDR2 from the germline V gene are MNHEY and SVGAGI. The CDR3 loop reads CASRGALGGKLFF. In nucleotides, the CDR3 is TGTGCCAGCAGGGGGGCCCTAGGGGGAAAACTGTTTTTT.

The chain uses TRBV30 and TRBJ1-1; the match to TRBD1 covers 7 bases. Germline CDR1 reads GTSNPN; CDR2 reads SVGIG (reference sequence). Trimming cost V 5 bases and J 6 bases; bases outside gene matches: 15. CDR3 size: 15 residues. CDR3 DNA sequence: TGTGCCTGGGGAAGGTTATCAGGGGGATTGCCTGAAGCTTTCTTT. Protein: CAWGRLSGGLPEAFF.

With regard to this clone: The sample holds other DNA sequences that translate to the same CDR3. The chain uses TRBV7-9 and TRBJ2-7, with 9 bases fitting TRBD1. J was trimmed by 5 bases and V by 5 bases; bases with no gene match: 4. Germline V gene lookup returns CDR1 SEHNR and CDR2 FQNEAQ (reference sequence). This CDR3 region has 13 residues. CDR3 bases: TGTGCCAGCAGCCTGGGACAGGGTAACGAGCAGTACTTC. Translation gives CASSLGQGNEQYF.

This clone has a single count. The chain employs TRBV14 and TRBJ1-5; no definite D call. The CDR3 length is 13 residues. Germline CDR1 SGHDN, CDR2 FVKESK. Between the trimmed V and J ends, which lost 1 base and 6 bases, there was a span of 7 bases. CDR3 nucleotides: TGTGCCAGCAGCCAAGGAGGGAGTCAGCCCCAGCATTTT. Translating it yields CASSQGGSQPQHF.

This rearrangement joins TRBV7-8 to TRBJ1-3; no definite D call. Germline V CDR1 and CDR2: SGHVS, FQNEAQ. The CDR3 sequence is 13 residues long. V was clipped by 3 bases and J by 4 bases, with 7 bases between them. CDR3 DNA sequence: TGTGCCAGCAGCTTGGAGTGGGGAAACACCATATATTTT. Translating it yields CASSLEWGNTIYF.

This chain links TRBV2 with TRBJ2-4, with D possibly being TRBD1 (5 bases). The length of the CDR3 is 15 residues. Per the germline V gene, CDR1 is SNHLY and CDR2 is FYNNEI. V gave up 3 bases and J gave up 3 bases, with 12 bases separating them. CDR3 amino acids: CASSEPGSVKNIQYF. The CDR3 DNA follows: TGTGCCAGCAGTGAGCCAGGGTCCGTCAAAAACATTCAGTACTTC.

CDR3 sequence (DNA): TGCGCCAGCAGTGAGTCAGAAGCGGGAGCCTACAATGAGCAGTTCTTC. Protein sequence: CASSESEAGAYNEQFF. The V gene is TRBV10-1, the J gene TRBJ2-1; TRBD2 aligns across 8 bases. Germline CDR1 and CDR2: WNHNN and SYGVQD (reference sequence). The CDR3 runs 16 residues. The V and J ends lost 0 bases and 2 bases, in that order; junction bases with no gene match: 3.

The chain combines TRBV5-1 with TRBJ1-1; D gene uncertain. With 9 bases removed from V and 5 bases from J, the gap between germline ends came to 20 bases. The germline gives CDR1 SGHRS, CDR2 YFSETQ. This CDR3 contains 14 residues. DNA for the CDR3: TGCGCCACCTCGGCCAGCGGGCGCGGGACTGAAGCTTTCTTT. Its protein is CATSASGRGTEAFF.

The chain couples TRBV7-2 to TRBJ1-1; D not certain. This CDR3 is 13 amino acids long. V was pared by 5 bases and J by 0 bases, with 7 bases between. Germline values: CDR1 SGHTA, CDR2 FQGNSA. CDR3 residues: CASSQQLNTEAFF. The CDR3 bases are TGTGCCAGCAGCCAACAACTGAACACTGAAGCTTTCTTT.

The chain joins TRBV5-1 to TRBJ2-5, with 8 bases aligning to TRBD1. The CDR3 covers 14 residues. Losses at the gene ends were 4 bases for V and 4 bases for J; bases not matched to a gene: 6. Germline lookup yields CDR1 SGHRS and CDR2 YFSETQ. DNA of the CDR3: TGCGCCAGCAGCCCTCGGACAGGGCGAGAGACCCAGTACTTC. Its protein product is CASSPRTGRETQYF.

V gene TRBV4-2 combines with J gene TRBJ1-1; 11 bases align to TRBD1. The V and J ends lost 6 bases and 1 base, in that order; junction bases with no gene match: 4. Germline CDR1 reads LGHNA; CDR2 reads YNFKEQ. The CDR3 has 15 residues. The CDR3 region is CASSRGQGENTEAFF. The CDR3 nucleotides read TGTGCCAGCAGTAGGGGACAGGGGGAGAACACTGAAGCTTTCTTT.

The gene calls are TRBV19 and TRBJ1-5, with D possibly being TRBD1 (6 bases). This CDR3 region has 16 residues. CDR1 is LNHDA and CDR2 is SQIVND in the germline V gene (reference sequence). Trimming pared 3 bases from V and 5 bases from J, leaving 17 bases between. CDR3 coding DNA: TGTGCCAGTAGTATCGGTTCGGGGGGCGTAGATCAGCCCCAGCATTTT. This sequence encodes CASSIGSGGVDQPQHF.

The V call is TRBV5-1, the J call TRBJ1-5; 10 bases fit TRBD1. The V segment lost 4 bases and the J segment 0 bases; nucleotides outside the gene matches: 4. The CDR3 is 16 amino acids. Per germline, CDR1 SGHRS and CDR2 YFSETQ. The CDR3 here is CASSHGTGDSNQPQHF. CDR3 in DNA: TGCGCCAGCAGCCACGGGACAGGGGATAGCAATCAGCCCCAGCATTTT.

This chain uses TRBV18 with TRBJ2-7, with 9 bases aligning to TRBD2. The CDR3 consists of 16 residues. The V gene end was trimmed by 3 bases and the J gene end by 3 bases; junction bases not matched to a gene: 9. Per the germline V gene, CDR1 is KGHSH and CDR2 is LQKENI. CDR3: CASSPPGGGAVYEQYF. CDR3 sequence (DNA): TGTGCCAGCTCACCGCCGGGCGGGGGGGCAGTCTACGAGCAGTACTTC.

In nucleotides, the CDR3 is TGTGCCAGCAGTTTGCAGGGGCGAGTGGCCGAGCAGTACTTC. It codes for CASSLQGRVAEQYF. The chain carries TRBV27 and TRBJ2-7, with a possible D match to TRBD1 (6 bases). The V gene lost 3 bases and the J gene lost 6 bases, with 15 bases spanning the gap. Germline V gene sequence: CDR1 MNHEY, CDR2 SMNVEV (reference sequence). This CDR3 contains 14 residues.

The CDR3 is CASSLSSDRLYTGELFF. In DNA form, the CDR3 reads TGTGCCAGCAGCTTATCGTCGGACAGGCTTTACACCGGGGAGCTGTTTTTT. This chain joins TRBV5-5 and TRBJ2-2; 7 bases agree with TRBD1. The V and J ends lost 2 bases and 3 bases, in that order; junction bases with no gene match: 10. Germline V gene data show CDR1 as SGHKS and CDR2 as YYEKEE (reference sequence). CDR3 size: 17 residues.